Given below is one TCR beta chain in context. Its antigen is not yet known. No much larger clonotype is one base removed from it; base qualities were not supplied. The sample is drawn from a study of lymphopenia after photon versus proton radiotherapy (dated by TCRdb to about 2019). Background on the whole study: In patients with gastrointestinal tumors who developed high-grade lymphopenia, the study compared the immunological effects of photon radiation therapy with those of proton radiation therapy. The study was designed to characterize how the impact on the immune system differs between the two radiation modalities. The roughly 21 patients in the cohort had gastrointestinal tumors, were treated with either photon or proton therapy, and subsequently developed lymphopenia. Overall study results and their limits: Across the cohort, an inverse correlation was found between a larger post-nadir drop in TCR diversity and overall survival time among patients who died. Relative stability during treatment was observed in proton-treated patients, whereas loss of naive T cells and TCR diversity and gain of effector/memory populations were observed in photon-treated patients. After the lymphocyte count nadir, photon-treated repertoires showed oligoclonal expansion, especially of CD8+ Temra cells, which drove the drop in diversity. The survival association was assessed only in patients who died, and better survival with proton therapy was presented by the authors as a possibility rather than a demonstrated result.

Libraries were built with the immunoSEQ multiplex PCR assay. T cell repertoires were profiled with deep sequencing of rearranged TCR beta loci together with multiparametric flow cytometry. TCRdb retrieved this table from immuneACCESS and kept in-frame rearrangements only. Not all clones are present; in checked studies, unresolved V genes account for under half, and no reason is known for the remainder. This sample lists under 20,000 clones; under 95% were detected once. The top ten constitute 1.5% to 2% of the sample. In the germline V gene, CDR1 corresponds to SGDLS and CDR2 to YYNGEE. The CDR3 starts with the cysteine, ends with the phenylalanine, and has 15 residues. The read is trimmed to its CDR3 DNA, 45 bases read in frame from base 1. Trimming at the junction amounts to 0 bases on V and 6 bases on J, and the germline ends lie 14 bases apart.

The source of this sequence is a woman in her 40s with cholangiocarcinoma. Recombination connected TRBV9 to TRBJ2-3; a weak D assignment points to TRBD2 (6 bases agree). The sequences come from peripheral blood, collected from a patient treated with photon-based radiotherapy. The CDR3 has the sequence CASSVETRPSDTQYF. The DNA sequence is TGTGCCAGCAGCGTAGAGACTAGGCCCAGCGATACGCAGTATTTT.